Sequencing of this T cell receptor beta chain was carried out in a study of CD4 and CD8 cells across lung adenocarcinoma regions. Germline V gene sequence: CDR1 MNHNS, CDR2 SASEGT. This CDR3 comprises 14 residues. Trimming shortened V by 4 bases and J by 0 bases, and 7 bases separated the two germline ends. Using its own MiXCR run on the PCR reads, TCRdb lists one record per CDR3 protein. The sample has approximately 19,000 distinct CDR3 sequences, 50% seen once. Donors had localized lung adenocarcinoma, a non-small cell lung cancer. This clonotype is judged medium-sized. The material sequenced was CD8+ T cells from the margin of a lung tumor. The clonotype comes from a male donor with lung adenocarcinoma. The CD4 and CD8 labels of this study may be unreliable. V usage is TRBV6-1 and J usage is TRBJ2-1; D uncertain. CDR3 sequence reads: CASSGIRSYNEQFF. The CDR3 DNA reads as TGTGCCAGCAGTGGAATTCGCTCCTACAATGAGCAGTTCTTC.